A few counts support the clone carrying this TCR beta chain. The CDR3 runs 13 residues. Per the germline V gene, CDR1 is MNHEY and CDR2 is SMNVEV (reference sequence). Between the trimmed V and J ends, which lost 7 bases and 4 bases, there was a span of 12 bases. TCRdb re-called the 5' RACE reads with MiXCR, one entry per CDR3 protein. The profile shows some 760,000 distinct CDR3 sequences, 15% to 20% of them singletons. This sample was taken from a study of identical twins. A further study also used this sample, focusing on T cells expressing NK-cell markers. This second report adds: About 1.0-7.5% of CD8+ T cells in over five donors belonged to dominant NKG2C+ clonotypes.

The receptor comes from a woman between 18 and 29 years old in good health. The sample taken for sequencing was PBMCs. The V gene is TRBV27, the J gene TRBJ2-3; D may be TRBD1 (7 bases). CDR3 amino acids: CASKQGGPDTQYF. CDR3 nucleotides: TGTGCCAGCAAGCAGGGGGGCCCAGATACGCAGTATTTT.